Below, one TCR beta chain is given with its context. The CDR3 consists of 15 residues. Looked up from germline, CDR1 is SGDLS and CDR2 is YYNGEE. V was shortened by 2 bases and J by 5 bases, with 16 bases between the two germline ends. Assay used: immunoSEQ multiplex PCR; TCRdb lists only in-frame clones, some missing. The sample has about 340,000 clones; 65% to 85% are singletons. This record belongs to a study of blood T cell repertoires in COVID-19. As for the study in general: The United States, Italy and Spain provided the acute and convalescent COVID-19 samples.

The V and J genes are TRBV9 and TRBJ1-1; possibly TRBD1 for D (5 bases). The origin of this receptor is a man in his thirties or forties with active or convalescent COVID-19. The sequenced material came from peripheral blood. DNA for the CDR3: TGTGCCAGCAGCGTCAATGGATTGCGGGGGACTGAAGCTTTCTTT. It is translated as CASSVNGLRGTEAFF. The full variable domain, its missing parts supplied by reference TRBV9 and TRBJ1-1, is DSGVTQTPKHLITATGQRVTLRCSPRSGDLSVYWYQQSLDQGLQFLIQYYNGEERAKGNILERFSAQQFPDLHSELNLSSLELGDSALYFCASSVNGLRGTEAFFGQGTRLTVV.